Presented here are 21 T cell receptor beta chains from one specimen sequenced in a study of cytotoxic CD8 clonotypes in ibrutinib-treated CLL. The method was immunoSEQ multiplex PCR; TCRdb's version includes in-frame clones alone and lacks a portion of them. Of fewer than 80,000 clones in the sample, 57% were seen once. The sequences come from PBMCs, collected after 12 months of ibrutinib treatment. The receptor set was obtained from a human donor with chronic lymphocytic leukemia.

The CDR3 bases are TGCGCCAGCGTGGATGGGGGGACAGGGGGCCACGAGCAGTACGTC. Translation gives CASVDGGTGGHEQYV. V is TRBV10-2 and J is TRBJ2-7, with 12 positions matching TRBD1. Germline V gene lookup returns CDR1 WSHSY and CDR2 SAAADI. CDR3 length: 15 residues. The V and J ends lost 8 bases and 5 bases, in that order; junction bases with no gene match: 10.

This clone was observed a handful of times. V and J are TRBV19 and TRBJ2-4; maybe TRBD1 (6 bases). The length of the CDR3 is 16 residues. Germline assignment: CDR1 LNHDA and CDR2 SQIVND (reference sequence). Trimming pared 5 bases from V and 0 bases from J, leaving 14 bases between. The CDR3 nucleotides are TGTGCCAGTAGTGTGGACAGTCAGATAGCCAAAAACATTCAGTACTTC. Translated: CASSVDSQIAKNIQYF.

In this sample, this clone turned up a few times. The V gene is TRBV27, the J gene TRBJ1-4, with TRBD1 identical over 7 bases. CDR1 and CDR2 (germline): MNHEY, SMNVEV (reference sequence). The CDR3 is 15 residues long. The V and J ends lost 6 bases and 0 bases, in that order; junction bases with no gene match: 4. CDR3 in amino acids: CASREGATTNEKLFF. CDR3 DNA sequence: TGTGCCAGCAGGGAGGGGGCCACAACTAATGAAAAACTGTTTTTT. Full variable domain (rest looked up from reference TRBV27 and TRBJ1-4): EAQVTQNPRYLITVTGKKLTVTCSQNMNHEYMSWYRQDPGLGLRQIYYSMNVEVTDKGDVPEGYKVSRKEKRNFPLILESPSPNQTSLYFCASREGATTNEKLFFGSGTQLSVL.

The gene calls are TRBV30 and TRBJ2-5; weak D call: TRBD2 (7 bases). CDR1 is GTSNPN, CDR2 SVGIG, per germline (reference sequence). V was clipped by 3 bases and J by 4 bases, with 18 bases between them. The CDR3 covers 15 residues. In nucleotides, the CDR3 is TGTGCCTGGAGCGCCATCGGAGGGGGGGGAGAGACCCAGTACTTC. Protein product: CAWSAIGGGGETQYF.

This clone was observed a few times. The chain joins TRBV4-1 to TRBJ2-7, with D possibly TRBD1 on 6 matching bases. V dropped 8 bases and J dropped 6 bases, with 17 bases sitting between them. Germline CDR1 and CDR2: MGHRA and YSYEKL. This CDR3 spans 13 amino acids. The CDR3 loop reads CASGYRVGGEQYV. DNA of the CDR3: TGCGCCAGCGGATACAGGGTTGGAGGCGAGCAGTACGTC.

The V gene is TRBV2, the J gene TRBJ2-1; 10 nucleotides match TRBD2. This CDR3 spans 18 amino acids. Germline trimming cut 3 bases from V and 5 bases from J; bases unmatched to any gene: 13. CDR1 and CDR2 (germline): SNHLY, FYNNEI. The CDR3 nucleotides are TGTGCCAGCAGTGATGGACTAGCGGTGATGAATGTTGACAATGAGCAGTTCTTC. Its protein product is CASSDGLAVMNVDNEQFF. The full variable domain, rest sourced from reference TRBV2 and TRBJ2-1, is EPEVTQTPSHQVTQMGQEVILRCVPISNHLYFYWYRQILGQKVEFLVSFYNNEISEKSEIFDDQFSVERPDGSNFTLKIRSTKLEDSAMYFCASSDGLAVMNVDNEQFFGPGTRLTVL.

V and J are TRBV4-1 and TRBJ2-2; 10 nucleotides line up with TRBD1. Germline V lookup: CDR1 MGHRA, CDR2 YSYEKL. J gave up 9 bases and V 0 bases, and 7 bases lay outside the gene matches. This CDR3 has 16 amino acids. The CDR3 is CASSQDPGQGVRELFF. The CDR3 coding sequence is TGCGCCAGCAGCCAAGATCCCGGACAGGGGGTGAGGGAGCTGTTTTTT.

The CDR3 spells CASSWGLAGPNEQFF. The DNA for the CDR3 is TGTGCCAGCAGCTGGGGACTAGCGGGGCCAAATGAGCAGTTCTTC. This rearrangement joins TRBV5-6 to TRBJ2-1, with 13 bases matching TRBD2. This CDR3 has 15 residues. Per the germline V gene, CDR1 is SGHDT and CDR2 is YYEEEE. V trimming: 3 bases; J trimming: 7 bases; junction bases outside the gene matches: 4.

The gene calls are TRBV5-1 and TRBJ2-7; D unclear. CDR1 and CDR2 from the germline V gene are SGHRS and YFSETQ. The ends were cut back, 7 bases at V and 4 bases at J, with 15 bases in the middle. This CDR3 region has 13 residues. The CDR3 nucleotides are TGCGCCAGCGGCCAGGTGCTGTCTTACGAGCAGTACGTC. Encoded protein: CASGQVLSYEQYV.

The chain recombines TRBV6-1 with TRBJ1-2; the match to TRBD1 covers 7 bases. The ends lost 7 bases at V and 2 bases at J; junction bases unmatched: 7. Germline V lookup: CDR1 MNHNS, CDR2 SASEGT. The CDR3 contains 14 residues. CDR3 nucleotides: TGTGCCAGCAATACTGACAGGGCCAACTATGGCTACACCTTC. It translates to CASNTDRANYGYTF.

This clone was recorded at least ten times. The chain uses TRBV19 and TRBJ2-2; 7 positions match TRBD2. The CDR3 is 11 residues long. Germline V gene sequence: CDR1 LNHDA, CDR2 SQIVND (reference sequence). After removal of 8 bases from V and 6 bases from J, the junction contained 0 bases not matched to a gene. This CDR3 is CASGGAGELFF. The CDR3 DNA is TGTGCCAGTGGGGGGGCCGGGGAGCTGTTTTTT.

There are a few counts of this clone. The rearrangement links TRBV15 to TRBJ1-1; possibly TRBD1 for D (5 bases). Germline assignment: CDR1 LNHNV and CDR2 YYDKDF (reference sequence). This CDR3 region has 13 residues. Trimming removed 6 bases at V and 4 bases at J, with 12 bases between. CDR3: CATRKTGGTEAFF. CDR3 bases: TGTGCCACCAGGAAGACGGGGGGCACTGAAGCTTTCTTT.

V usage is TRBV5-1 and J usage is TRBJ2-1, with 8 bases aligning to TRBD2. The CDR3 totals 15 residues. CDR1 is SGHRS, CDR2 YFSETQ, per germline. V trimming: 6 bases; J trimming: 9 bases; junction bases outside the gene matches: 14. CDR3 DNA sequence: TGCGCCAGCAACCCCCAGTTGGGCGGGAGGAGTGAGCAGTTCTTC. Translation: CASNPQLGGRSEQFF.

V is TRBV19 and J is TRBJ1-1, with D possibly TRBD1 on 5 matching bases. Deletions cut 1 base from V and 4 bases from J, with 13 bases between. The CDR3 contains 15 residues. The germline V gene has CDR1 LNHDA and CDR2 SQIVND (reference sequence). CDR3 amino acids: CASSIGGSRPTEAFF. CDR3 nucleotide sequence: TGTGCCAGTAGTATAGGGGGGTCACGACCCACTGAAGCTTTCTTT.

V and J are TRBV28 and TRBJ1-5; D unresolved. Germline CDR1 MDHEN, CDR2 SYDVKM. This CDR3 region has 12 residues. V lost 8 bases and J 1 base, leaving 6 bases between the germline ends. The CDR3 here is CASRGSNQPQHF. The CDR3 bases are TGTGCCAGCCGCGGGAGCAATCAGCCCCAGCATTTT.

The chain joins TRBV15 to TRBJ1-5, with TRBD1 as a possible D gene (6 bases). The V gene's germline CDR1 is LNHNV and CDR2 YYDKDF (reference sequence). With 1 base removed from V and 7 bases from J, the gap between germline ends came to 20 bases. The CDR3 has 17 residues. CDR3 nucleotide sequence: TGTGCCACCAGCAGAGGGGGGGTAGCGGGGGCCAGGCAGCCCCAGCATTTT. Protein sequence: CATSRGGVAGARQPQHF.

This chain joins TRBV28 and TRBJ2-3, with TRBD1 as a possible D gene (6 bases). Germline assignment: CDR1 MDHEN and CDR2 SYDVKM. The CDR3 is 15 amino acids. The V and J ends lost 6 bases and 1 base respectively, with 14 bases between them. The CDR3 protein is CASRAVGAGTDTQYF. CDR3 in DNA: TGTGCCAGCAGGGCCGTGGGGGCGGGCACAGATACGCAGTATTTT.

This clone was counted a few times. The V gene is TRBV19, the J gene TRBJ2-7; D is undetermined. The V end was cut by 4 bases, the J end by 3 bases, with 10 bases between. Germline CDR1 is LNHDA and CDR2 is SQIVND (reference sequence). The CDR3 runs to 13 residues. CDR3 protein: CASSTPPLYEQYF. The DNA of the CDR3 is TGTGCCAGTAGTACCCCGCCACTCTACGAGCAGTACTTC.

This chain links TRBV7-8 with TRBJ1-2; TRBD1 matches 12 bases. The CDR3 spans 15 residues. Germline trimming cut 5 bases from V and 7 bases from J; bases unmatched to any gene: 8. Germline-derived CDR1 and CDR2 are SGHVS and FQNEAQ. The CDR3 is CASSQPGTGGFGYTF. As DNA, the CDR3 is TGTGCCAGCAGCCAGCCCGGGACAGGGGGCTTTGGCTACACCTTC.

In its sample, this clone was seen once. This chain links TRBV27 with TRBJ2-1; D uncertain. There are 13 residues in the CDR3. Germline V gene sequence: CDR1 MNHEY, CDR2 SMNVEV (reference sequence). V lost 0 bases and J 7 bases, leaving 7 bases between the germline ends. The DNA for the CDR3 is TGTGCCAGCAGTTTATCGTCGCGGAATGAGCAGTTCTTC. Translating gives CASSLSSRNEQFF.

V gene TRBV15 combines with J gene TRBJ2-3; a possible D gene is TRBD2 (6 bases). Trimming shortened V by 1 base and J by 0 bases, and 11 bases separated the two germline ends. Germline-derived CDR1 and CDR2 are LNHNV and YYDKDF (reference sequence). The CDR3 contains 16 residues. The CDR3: CATSRGTLASTDTQYF. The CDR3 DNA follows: TGTGCCACCAGCAGAGGCACCCTAGCGAGCACAGATACGCAGTATTTT.